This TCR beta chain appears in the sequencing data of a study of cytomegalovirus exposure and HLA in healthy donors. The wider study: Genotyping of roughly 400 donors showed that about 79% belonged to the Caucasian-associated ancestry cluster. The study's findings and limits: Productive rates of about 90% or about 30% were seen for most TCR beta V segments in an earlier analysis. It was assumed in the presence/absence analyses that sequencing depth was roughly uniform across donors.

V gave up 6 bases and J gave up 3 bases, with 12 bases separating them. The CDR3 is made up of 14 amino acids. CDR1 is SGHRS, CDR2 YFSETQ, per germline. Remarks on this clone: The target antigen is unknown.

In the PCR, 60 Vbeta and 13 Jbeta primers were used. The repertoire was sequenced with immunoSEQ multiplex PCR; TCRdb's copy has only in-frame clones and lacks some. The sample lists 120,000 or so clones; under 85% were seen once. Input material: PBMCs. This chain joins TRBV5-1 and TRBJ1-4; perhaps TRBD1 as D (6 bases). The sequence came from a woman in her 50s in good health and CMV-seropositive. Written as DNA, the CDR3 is TGCGCCAGCAAGGAACAGGGTCCTAATGAAAAACTGTTTTTT. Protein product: CASKEQGPNEKLFF.